Listed here is a single T cell receptor beta chain. This entry comes from a study of cytomegalovirus exposure and HLA in healthy donors. V lost 1 base to trimming and J lost 6 bases; unmatched junction nucleotides: 7. Germline assignment: CDR1 LGHNA and CDR2 YSLEER. This CDR3 is built from 17 residues. This PCR relied on a set of 60 Vbeta primers and 13 Jbeta primers. Data came from immunoSEQ multiplex PCR; TCRdb stores just in-frame clones and leaves some out. The profile shows 99,000 or so clones, about 12% of them singletons. The receptor was derived from a man between 40 and 49 years old in good health and CMV-seropositive. The sample taken for sequencing was PBMCs. The chain uses TRBV4-3 and TRBJ2-2; 11 bases match TRBD1. The CDR3 spells CASSQGDPGQGAGELFF. CDR3 DNA: TGCGCCAGCAGCCAAGGGGATCCGGGACAGGGGGCCGGGGAGCTGTTTTTT.